This T cell receptor beta chain stems from a study of T cells in localized non-small cell lung cancer. Sequenced by immunoSEQ multiplex PCR; TCRdb stores in-frame clones only, minus some. This table holds nearly 11,000 clones, 82% found once. A word on this clone: Its antigen is not known.

Notes on the study in general: Appearance in adjacent lung was seen for a median roughly 56 of the top 100 tumor clones.

The germline V gene encodes CDR1 MNHEY and CDR2 SVGAGI. The germline V and J ends were trimmed by 0 bases and 1 base, with 11 bases remaining between them. The CDR3 consists of 16 residues. V is TRBV6-5 and J is TRBJ2-3; D could derive from TRBD1 or TRBD2 (5 bases each). This TCR came from a female donor of 60 years or more with stage II lung adenocarcinoma. Sequencing used peripheral blood mononuclear cells, obtained before any cancer treatment. The CDR3 coding sequence is TGTGCCAGCAGTTACTCGGGGGTAGCTCGCACAGATACGCAGTATTTT. This encodes CASSYSGVARTDTQYF.